This TCR beta chain appears in the sequencing data of a study of T cell responses to AZD1222 COVID-19 vaccine. Of note for this clone: Its antigen is not identified.

Overall study results and limits: Among AZD1222 vaccinees, only six were seropositive at baseline. Females made up more of the donors, who were largely white British, and clonal diversity may have come out too low. Nearly half of unique spike-specific TCRs reportedly avoided B.1.351 and B.1.1.7 mutated regions.

The CDR3 is 16 amino acids. Trimming took 2 bases from V and 2 from J, leaving 12 bases between them. Germline assignment: CDR1 MNHEY and CDR2 SVGAGI. Sequencing used immunoSEQ multiplex PCR; TCRdb keeps in-frame clones, though not all of them. The repertoire includes approximately 92,000 clones, roughly 90% of them detected once, and about 20% sits in the top ten. The sample consisted of peripheral blood, taken on day 0 of AZD1222 vaccination. The source is an adult in good health. V is TRBV6-5 and J is TRBJ1-4; D perhaps matches TRBD1 (5 bases). CDR3 in DNA: TGTGCCAGCAGTTACGGGGCCCCAGGGACTAATGAAAAACTGTTTTTT. Translating it yields CASSYGAPGTNEKLFF.